A single sample gave rise to the 5 T cell receptor beta chains below, sequenced in a study of neurological immune-mediated disorders. TCRdb processed the 5' RACE reads anew with MiXCR; each CDR3 protein has one entry. Of roughly 74,000 distinct CDR3 sequences listed, 4% to 6% are singletons. The source material was PBMCs. These receptors were taken from a man between 18 and 29 years old with multiple sclerosis.

This clonotype was seen repeatedly, ten times or more. The V and J genes are TRBV12-3 or TRBV12-4 and TRBJ1-5; D remains ambiguous. Trimming cost V 7 bases and J 6 bases, with 13 bases left between them. The CDR3 has 13 amino acids. The CDR3: CASTVHEGQPQHF. The CDR3 nucleotides are TGTGCCAGCACTGTACATGAAGGTCAGCCCCAGCATTTT.

The sample holds many counts of this clonotype. The gene calls are TRBV20-1 and TRBJ1-4, with no clear D. Germline lookup yields CDR1 DFQATT and CDR2 SNEGSKA (reference sequence). The V end was cut by 7 bases, the J end by 8 bases, with 26 bases between. This CDR3 has 16 residues. The CDR3 is CSVSLPGVQSGEKLFF. The CDR3 coding sequence is TGCAGTGTTTCGTTACCCGGGGTCCAGAGCGGAGAAAAACTGTTTTTT.

This clonotype was seen more than once but under ten times. The chain couples TRBV18 to TRBJ2-5; D is uncertain. Germline V gene data show CDR1 as KGHSH and CDR2 as LQKENI. Trimming took off 3 bases at V and 0 bases at J, with 14 bases between the two ends. The length of the CDR3 is 16 residues. The DNA of the CDR3 is TGTGCCAGCTCACCCGACCTGAACACATACCAAGAGACCCAGTACTTC. Residues: CASSPDLNTYQETQYF. Based on the CDR3 plus reference TRBV18 and TRBJ2-5, the full variable domain is NAGVMQNPRHLVRRRGQEARLRCSPMKGHSHVYWYRQLPEEGLKFMVYLQKENIIDESGMPKERFSAEFPKEGPSILRIQQVVRGDSAAYFCASSPDLNTYQETQYFGPGTRLLVL.

This clonotype was counted ten times or more. The rearrangement joins TRBV7-9 to TRBJ2-7; 7 nucleotides align to TRBD1. V lost 2 bases to trimming and J lost 5 bases; unmatched junction nucleotides: 12. The CDR3 spans 16 residues. CDR1 is SEHNR and CDR2 is FQNEAQ in the germline V gene (reference sequence). CDR3 residues: CASSLKTTGVLHEQYF. As DNA, the CDR3 is TGTGCCAGCAGCTTAAAGACCACAGGGGTTCTCCACGAGCAGTACTTC. Full variable domain (remainder filled in from reference TRBV7-9 and TRBJ2-7): DTGVSQNPRHKITKRGQNVTFRCDPISEHNRLYWYRQTLGQGPEFLTYFQNEAQLEKSRLLSDRFSAERPKGSFSTLEIQRTEQGDSAMYLCASSLKTTGVLHEQYFGPGTRLTVT.

This clonotype came up many times. The chain joins TRBV5-5 to TRBJ2-2; D is undetermined. V lost 1 base and J 0 bases, leaving 7 bases between the germline ends. The CDR3 totals 15 residues. Germline loops: CDR1 SGHKS, CDR2 YYEKEE (reference sequence). This CDR3 reads CASSLLGTNTGELFF. The DNA of the CDR3 is TGTGCCAGCAGCTTGCTGGGGACGAACACCGGGGAGCTGTTTTTT. Full variable domain (missing parts from reference TRBV5-5 and TRBJ2-2): DAGVTQSPTHLIKTRGQQVTLRCSPISGHKSVSWYQQVLGQGPQFIFQYYEKEERGRGNFPDRFSARQFPNYSSELNVNALLLGDSALYLCASSLLGTNTGELFFGEGSRLTVL.